Listed below are T cell receptor beta chains from one sample, sequenced in a study of glioma-infiltrating T cells. Using its own MiXCR run on the multiplex PCR reads, TCRdb lists one record per CDR3 protein. Of more than 350,000 distinct CDR3 sequences detected, roughly 41% appear once; the ten largest clones hold about 11%. The sequenced sample consisted of glioma tissue, nonneoplastic brain tissue, or PBMCs (not recorded which). All receptors derive from a human donor with low-grade glioma or glioblastoma, undergoing nonglioma brain surgery, or in good health (not recorded which). Both conserved end residues are part of each CDR3. The order of the fields is J gene, D gene, V gene, clone size, CDR3 DNA, CDR3 protein. D genes are given only for firm matches. The size of a clone is reported for some rows only, either as once, few or many, or as a class for expanded clones.

j_gene: TRBJ2-7; d_gene: TRBD2; v_gene: TRBV20-1; abundance: .; CDR3nt: TGCAGTCTCGGGACTAGCGGGAGAGGGCATTACGAGCAGTACTTC; CDR3aa: CSLGTSGRGHYEQYF
j_gene: TRBJ2-3; d_gene: TRBD1; v_gene: TRBV7-2; abundance: .; CDR3nt: TGTGCTAGCAGCTTATACGAGGGACAGGGGACAGATACGCAGTATTTT; CDR3aa: CASSLYEGQGTDTQYF
j_gene: TRBJ2-5; d_gene: TRBD1; v_gene: TRBV25-1; abundance: .; CDR3nt: TGTGCCACTGGAGGGACAGGGGGCGTAGAGACCCAGTACTTC; CDR3aa: CATGGTGGVETQYF
j_gene: TRBJ2-1; d_gene: TRBD2; v_gene: TRBV7-2; abundance: .; CDR3nt: TGTGCCAGCAGCTTTGGGAGCGGGGGAGGGCTTGAGCAGTTCTTC; CDR3aa: CASSFGSGGGLEQFF
j_gene: TRBJ2-1; d_gene: .; v_gene: TRBV29-1; abundance: .; CDR3nt: TGCAGCGCTGGGGTTTACAATGAGCAGTTCTTC; CDR3aa: CSAGVYNEQFF
j_gene: TRBJ2-1; d_gene: .; v_gene: TRBV10-3; abundance: few; CDR3nt: TGTGCCTCGGAGAAGGGTATAGGGACGTACAATGAGCAGTTCTTC; CDR3aa: CASEKGIGTYNEQFF
j_gene: TRBJ2-3; d_gene: TRBD2; v_gene: TRBV7-8; abundance: few; CDR3nt: TGTGCCAGCACTCCCCCGGATAGCGGGAGGGCGAGCACAGATACGCAGTATTTT; CDR3aa: CASTPPDSGRASTDTQYF
j_gene: TRBJ1-5; d_gene: .; v_gene: TRBV24-1; abundance: .; CDR3nt: TGTGCCACCAGTGATTTTGGGGTCAATCAGCCCCAGCATTTT; CDR3aa: CATSDFGVNQPQHF
j_gene: TRBJ2-1; d_gene: TRBD2; v_gene: TRBV10-3; abundance: few; CDR3nt: TGTGCCATCAGTGTTGGTCTAGCGGGAGCTTCATCCTACAATGAGCAGTTCTTC; CDR3aa: CAISVGLAGASSYNEQFF
j_gene: TRBJ2-7; d_gene: TRBD2; v_gene: TRBV6-5; abundance: .; CDR3nt: TGTGCCAGCAGTACCGCCCAGGGAACTAGCGGGGAGACACCCTACGAGCAGTACTTC; CDR3aa: CASSTAQGTSGETPYEQYF
j_gene: TRBJ1-2; d_gene: TRBD1; v_gene: TRBV27; abundance: .; CDR3nt: TGTGCCAGCAGTCTATCCCCCACAGGGGTCGACTATGGCTACACCTTC; CDR3aa: CASSLSPTGVDYGYTF